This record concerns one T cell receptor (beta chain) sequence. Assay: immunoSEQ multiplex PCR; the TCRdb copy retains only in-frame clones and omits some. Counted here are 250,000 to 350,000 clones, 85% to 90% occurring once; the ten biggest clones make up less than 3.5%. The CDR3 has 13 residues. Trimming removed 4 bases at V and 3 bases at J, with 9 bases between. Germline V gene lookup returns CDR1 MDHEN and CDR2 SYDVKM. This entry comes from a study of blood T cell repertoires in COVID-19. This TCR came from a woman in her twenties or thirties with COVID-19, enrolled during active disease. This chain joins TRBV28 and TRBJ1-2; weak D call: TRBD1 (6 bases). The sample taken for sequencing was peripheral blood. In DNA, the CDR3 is TGTGCCAGCAGTTCACAGGGTTACTATGGCTACACCTTC. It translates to CASSSQGYYGYTF.